Shown below are 4 T cell receptor beta chains from a single sample sequenced in a study of blood T cells in healthy people across ages (dated by TCRdb to the mid-2010s). Receptor libraries were prepared by 5' RACE. TCRdb shows the sequencer as Illumina HiSeq 2500. A second PCR of about 7 to 12 cycles was run with a J-beta primer mix and a sample-barcoded 5' primer. Starting from the raw public reads, TCRdb applied fastp trimming at Q25, assembled clones with MiXCR and retained in-frame beta chains. Each record represents a unique CDR3 protein, reported with the most common genes and DNA among its rows. The sample data list 1.5 million to 2 million distinct CDR3 sequences, and almost 35% of these were observed just once. The ten biggest clones cover 11% of the sample. Sequenced sample: blood. The receptors here all came from a woman in her 30s in good health.

This chain joins TRBV2 and TRBJ2-7, with D uncertain. V lost 10 bases and J 6 bases, leaving 13 bases between the germline ends. Germline-derived CDR1 and CDR2 are SNHLY and FYNNEI. The CDR3 is 11 amino acids. CDR3 residues: CATGIATEQYF. The DNA for the CDR3 is TGTGCCACTGGGATAGCTACCGAGCAGTACTTC.

The chain couples TRBV11-2 to TRBJ1-1; D is perhaps TRBD1 (5 bases). The CDR3 is 14 amino acids. The germline V gene has CDR1 SGHAT and CDR2 FQNNGV. V gave up 7 bases and J gave up 6 bases, with 18 bases separating them. CDR3 amino acids: CASTGAGRTPEAFF. The CDR3 coding sequence is TGTGCCAGCACCGGGGCGGGGAGAACCCCTGAAGCTTTCTTT.

The rearrangement links TRBV28 to TRBJ1-2; maybe TRBD1 (6 bases). Germline V gene sequence: CDR1 MDHEN, CDR2 SYDVKM. The CDR3 length is 13 residues. Trimming took off 5 bases at V and 8 bases at J, with 15 bases between the two ends. The DNA of the CDR3 is TGTGCCAGCAGTAACAGGGCCCTAGAGGGCTACACCTTC. This sequence encodes CASSNRALEGYTF.

The rearrangement uses TRBV20-1 and TRBJ2-1; D ambiguous. CDR1 is DFQATT and CDR2 is SNEGSKA in the germline V gene (reference sequence). The CDR3 has 16 residues. V gave up 3 bases and J gave up 0 bases, with 15 bases separating them. The CDR3 is CSASGFSAPSYNEQFF. CDR3 DNA sequence: TGCAGTGCTAGCGGTTTCTCGGCCCCCTCCTACAATGAGCAGTTCTTC.